The source of this TCR beta chain is a study of T cells in Graves' hyperthyroidism and ophthalmopathy. Study findings and constraints: Appearing also in blood were most of the thyroid clonotypes expanded above 0.001. A model using 13 V-J features told ophthalmopathy apart from stable hyperthyroidism.

Diagnosis rested on symptoms, serum thyroxine and TRAb, thyroid ultrasound, and orbital computed tomography. Regions amplified from RNA transcripts were the TCR beta CDR3 regions. In the first-round RT-PCR of the TCR CDR3, the HTBI primer set was used. TCRdb re-called the multiplex PCR reads with MiXCR, one entry per CDR3 protein. Of about 520,000 distinct CDR3 sequences listed, around 22% are singletons. With respect to this clonotype: Its matching antigen is unknown.

Germline V lookup: CDR1 DFQATT, CDR2 SNEGSKA (reference sequence). The CDR3 totals 12 residues. V gave up 3 bases and J gave up 6 bases, with 9 bases separating them. The sample consisted of blood. V gene TRBV20-1 combines with J gene TRBJ1-5; the D is unclear. This TCR was sampled from a woman aged 30 to 39 with Graves' ophthalmopathy. The CDR3 sequence is CSASSSGQPQHF. The CDR3 DNA follows: TGCAGTGCTAGTTCGTCGGGTCAGCCCCAGCATTTT.